This record concerns one T cell receptor beta chain sequence. Library preparation followed earlier protocols using designated TCR primers. TCRdb analysed the PCR reads with MiXCR anew, one entry per CDR3 protein. The sample holds some 89,000 distinct CDR3 sequences, around 24% seen once. This entry is derived from a study of molecular identifiers for immune sequencing clone quantification. This clonotype originated in a human donor in good health. Some libraries in this study had Jurkat cell RNA spiked in. Sequenced sample: naive CD8+ T cells from blood, with Jurkat cell RNA spiked in. The sample's subset: FACS-sorted CD8+CD4-CCR7+CD45RA+ naive T cells.

The CDR3 region has the DNA TGTGCCAGCAGTTTTAACAGCCTTAATCAGCCCCAGCATTTT. Translated: CASSFNSLNQPQHF. The rearrangement joins TRBV28 to TRBJ1-5; the D is unclear. The germline V gene encodes CDR1 MDHEN and CDR2 SYDVKM. This CDR3 is 14 amino acids long. Trimming removed 3 bases from V and 4 bases from J, with 10 bases in between.